This T cell receptor beta chain stems from a study of T cells in Graves' hyperthyroidism and ophthalmopathy. Germline CDR1 is SGDLS and CDR2 is YYNGEE. The J segment lost 5 bases and the V segment lost 3 bases, leaving 13 bases of the junction unmatched. The CDR3 length is 16 residues. Only a few counts were recorded for this clonotype. Amplification of TCR beta CDR3 regions used RNA as the template. The study used the HTBI primer set for a first-round RT-PCR of the TCR CDR3. TCRdb re-derived calls from the multiplex PCR reads in MiXCR, one entry per CDR3 protein. The sample includes roughly 250,000 distinct CDR3 sequences, about 20% of them seen just once.

The chain couples TRBV9 to TRBJ1-2; TRBD1 matches at 7 bases. The sample was blood. The sequence derives from a man aged 25 to 40 with Graves' ophthalmopathy. CDR3 bases: TGTGCCAGCAGCGCCGGATCCGGGACAGCAGAGTATGGCTACACCTTC. Translating it yields CASSAGSGTAEYGYTF.